A single sample is the source of the 15 T cell receptor beta chains below, sequenced in a study of breast tumors, draining lymph nodes, adjacent tissues (dated by TCRdb to 2015 to 2016). Library prep was done by multiplex PCR. Sequenced on an Illumina HiSeq 2000. TCRdb reworked the public reads: Q25 trimming with fastp, MiXCR clone assembly, productive beta chains retained. All rows with the same CDR3 protein become a single entry with the most common DNA and genes. Counted in this sample were over 100,000 distinct CDR3 sequences; approximately 20% of them appeared once. Roughly 2.6% of the sample is taken by the ten largest. Lymph node samples came from the axillary draining lymph nodes of breast cancer patients. Sequencing input: axillary lymph node tissue. The receptors shown here come from a female donor with breast cancer. Some clones in this sample may be carry-over from other donors' samples.

This clonotype was observed many times. This rearrangement joins TRBV11-2 to TRBJ2-5; D ambiguous. The germline CDR1 and CDR2 sequences are SGHAT and FQNNGV. This CDR3 is 16 amino acids long. V was pared by 2 bases and J by 2 bases, with 15 bases between. In nucleotides, the CDR3 is TGTGCCAGCAGCTTAACGGTGGCAGGAGCTCAAGAGACCCAGTACTTC. It encodes CASSLTVAGAQETQYF. The entire variable domain, with the rest obtained from reference TRBV11-2 and TRBJ2-5, is as follows: EAGVAQSPRYKIIEKRQSVAFWCNPISGHATLYWYQQILGQGPKLLIQFQNNGVVDDSQLPKDRFSAERLKGVDSTLKIQPAKLEDSAVYLCASSLTVAGAQETQYFGPGTRLLVL.

The chain has TRBV27 and TRBJ2-5; D may be TRBD1 (5 bases). Per germline, CDR1 MNHEY and CDR2 SMNVEV (reference sequence). There are 14 residues in the CDR3. The V end lost 5 bases, the J end lost 4 bases, and 14 bases lay between the germline ends. The CDR3 DNA is TGTGCCAGCAGTGGGGCAGGGCCCGCAGAGACCCAGTACTTC. Protein: CASSGAGPAETQYF.

Note on this clonotype: A single base separates this from a much larger clone, so it may be a read error. V is TRBV30 and J is TRBJ2-7, with 9 bases identical to TRBD2. Germline-derived CDR1 and CDR2 are GTSNPN and SVGIG (reference sequence). The junction had 6 bases not matched to a gene; V was cut back by 6 bases and J by 3 bases. The CDR3 loop spans 13 amino acids. The chain's CDR3 is CACIAGVSYEQYF. The DNA of the CDR3 is TGTGCCTGTATAGCGGGAGTGAGCTACGAGCAGTACTTC.

This clonotype was seen repeatedly, ten times or more. V and J are TRBV4-1 and TRBJ2-1, with 16 bases matching TRBD2. In germline, CDR1 is MGHRA, CDR2 YSYEKL. The junction had 3 bases not matched to a gene; V was cut back by 1 base and J by 0 bases. The CDR3 has 19 amino acids. CDR3 DNA sequence: TGCGCCAGCAGCCAAGGGGGACTAGCGGGAGGGCCCTCCTACAATGAGCAGTTCTTC. Translating gives CASSQGGLAGGPSYNEQFF.

At least ten counts were recorded for this clonotype. This sequence joins TRBV7-2 and TRBJ1-5; no clear D gene. CDR1 is SGHTA, CDR2 FQGNSA, per germline. Trimming pared 1 base from V and 6 bases from J, leaving 10 bases between. This CDR3 is built from 14 residues. The DNA of the CDR3 is TGTGCCAGCAGCTTAGACGGTCTGGTTCAGCCCCAGCATTTT. Translating gives CASSLDGLVQPQHF.

Concerning this clonotype itself: At one of its ends the junction is not consistent with the germline gene, which may arise from a read error. This chain uses TRBV5-4 with TRBJ2-1; 9 positions agree with TRBD1. The CDR3 is 15 amino acids. CDR1 is SGHNT and CDR2 is YYREEE in the germline V gene (reference sequence). CDR3 nucleotide sequence: TGTGCCAGCAGCCTCGCCGGGACAGGGAGACATGAGCAACTCTTC. It encodes CASSLAGTGRHEQLF.

In its sample, this clonotype was seen a few times. The gene calls are TRBV30 and TRBJ2-7, with D unresolved. V shed 0 bases and J shed 3 bases, with 9 bases lying between them. Germline lookup yields CDR1 GTSNPN and CDR2 SVGIG (reference sequence). The CDR3 extends over 13 amino acids. CDR3 DNA sequence: TGTGCCTGGAGTGTCACCGGGTTCTACGAGCAGTACTTC. Its translation: CAWSVTGFYEQYF.

This clonotype appeared many times. The chain uses TRBV2 and TRBJ2-3; 7 bases match TRBD1. The germline gives CDR1 SNHLY, CDR2 FYNNEI. The CDR3 has 16 residues. V shed 6 bases, J shed 0 bases, and the junction held 9 bases outside the gene matches. This CDR3 is CASRLLPGGSTDTQYF. The CDR3 DNA reads as TGTGCCAGCAGACTCCTCCCAGGGGGTAGCACAGATACGCAGTATTTT.

This clonotype occurred many times. The chain employs TRBV6-6 and TRBJ2-3; possible D gene TRBD1, 5 bases. The length of the CDR3 is 17 residues. Germline CDR1 is MNHNY and CDR2 is SVGAGI (reference sequence). V shed 3 bases and J shed 4 bases, with 20 bases lying between them. The CDR3 DNA follows: TGTGCCAGCAGTTATGGGGCAACCATAAAGCAGGCAGATACGCAGTATTTT. Its translation is CASSYGATIKQADTQYF.

In its sample, this clonotype was seen many times. The V and J genes are TRBV9 and TRBJ2-1; 8 bases fit TRBD2. Germline V gene lookup returns CDR1 SGDLS and CDR2 YYNGEE. The V gene end was trimmed by 2 bases and the J gene end by 8 bases; junction bases not matched to a gene: 9. The CDR3 spans 15 residues. In DNA, the CDR3 is TGTGCCAGCAGCGTCAGCGGGAGAACCGCCGATGAGCAGTTCTTC. It yields the protein CASSVSGRTADEQFF. Supplemented by reference TRBV9 and TRBJ2-1, the full variable domain reads DSGVTQTPKHLITATGQRVTLRCSPRSGDLSVYWYQQSLDQGLQFLIQYYNGEERAKGNILERFSAQQFPDLHSELNLSSLELGDSALYFCASSVSGRTADEQFFGPGTRLTVL.

This clonotype was seen repeatedly, ten times or more. The chain recombines TRBV19 with TRBJ1-5; D remains unclear. Trimming shortened V by 7 bases and J by 6 bases, and 19 bases separated the two germline ends. Germline V CDR1 and CDR2: LNHDA, SQIVND (reference sequence). The CDR3 sequence is 15 residues long. The chain's CDR3 is CASTLRLGLGQPQHF. DNA of the CDR3: TGTGCCAGTACGCTTAGACTAGGGTTAGGTCAGCCCCAGCATTTT. The complete variable domain, with remaining parts taken from reference TRBV19 and TRBJ1-5, reads DGGITQSPKYLFRKEGQNVTLSCEQNLNHDAMYWYRQDPGQGLRLIYYSQIVNDFQKGDIAEGYSVSREKKESFPLTVTSAQKNPTAFYLCASTLRLGLGQPQHFGDGTRLSIL.

This clonotype appeared many times. The chain has TRBV6-2 or TRBV6-3 and TRBJ2-1, with no clear D. V lost 0 bases, J lost 8 bases, and 8 bases lay in between. The CDR3 is made up of 13 amino acids. The germline gives CDR1 MNHEY, CDR2 SVGEGT. CDR3 sequence reads: CASSYSGVHEQFF. The CDR3 bases are TGTGCCAGCAGTTACTCTGGGGTCCATGAGCAGTTCTTC.

This clonotype has at least ten counts. The rearrangement joins TRBV7-9 to TRBJ1-4; D gene ambiguous. V dropped 2 bases and J dropped 2 bases, with 15 bases sitting between them. CDR1 is SEHNR, CDR2 FQNEAQ, per germline (reference sequence). CDR3 size: 17 residues. The CDR3 loop is CASSLLGFPGTNEKLFF. CDR3 nucleotide sequence: TGTGCCAGCAGCTTACTGGGGTTCCCGGGGACTAATGAAAAACTGTTTTTT.

This clonotype was counted at least ten times. The chain uses TRBV12-3 or TRBV12-4 and TRBJ2-1; 11 bases are shared with TRBD2. Unmatched junction bases numbered 6, after V lost 5 bases and J lost 3 bases. The CDR3 is 16 amino acids. CDR3 loop: CASSPRTSGSYNEQFF. CDR3 nucleotides: TGTGCCAGCAGTCCCCGAACTAGCGGGAGCTACAATGAGCAGTTCTTC.

This clonotype was picked up many times. The chain uses TRBV12-3 or TRBV12-4 and TRBJ2-1; D is possibly TRBD1 (5 bases). The V end lost 5 bases, the J end lost 3 bases, and 14 bases lay between the germline ends. The CDR3 totals 15 residues. CDR3 sequence: CASSIRSGIYNEQFF. As DNA, the CDR3 is TGTGCCAGCAGTATCAGGTCAGGGATCTACAATGAGCAGTTCTTC.